The clone carrying this TCR beta chain came up many times. The source of the sample is a study of regulatory T cells in long-lasting Graves disease. Study context: Antithyroid drugs had been given to newly diagnosed Graves' patients for under 3 months.

Time point meaning: newly diagnosed GD, antithyroid drugs for less than 3 months. The authors made the TCR library using RNA they extracted from PBMCs. Arm-PCR with iRepertoire HTBI primers amplified the CDR3 regions for these TCR beta libraries. TCRdb fed the multiplex PCR reads into MiXCR, producing one record per CDR3 protein. The profile shows some 560,000 distinct CDR3 sequences, approximately 16% of them singletons. The same sample was also used in a study of T cells in Graves' hyperthyroidism and ophthalmopathy. In that study: Pregnant or lactating patients were excluded, as were those with uncontrolled infection or other autoimmune disease.

The input for sequencing was peripheral blood mononuclear cells (PBMCs), taken at new diagnosis, from a patient treated with antithyroid drugs. The origin of this receptor is a woman aged 35-65 years with Graves disease.

The CDR3 DNA is TGTGCCAGCAGCTTAGCCTCTGAACCTCGGGGTACGCAGTATTTT. This sequence encodes CASSLASEPRGTQYF. The chain combines TRBV7-3 with TRBJ2-3, with D tentatively TRBD2 (5 bases). The CDR3 is made up of 15 amino acids. Germline CDR1 SGHTA, CDR2 FQGTGA. Trimming removed 2 bases at V and 8 bases at J, with 17 bases between.